The present TCR beta chain was sequenced within a study of neoadjuvant anti-PD-1 for oral cavity cancer. In the study overall: Before surgery, most patients got three to four biweekly 3 mg/kg nivolumab doses. Around day 43, patients without progression received a fourth nivolumab dose before surgery. Study results and limitations: Larger post-treatment preexisting tumor clones tracked with greater tumor shrinkage. With a few patients per group, TCR findings need larger cohorts.

J lost 0 bases, V lost 0 bases, and 4 bases had no gene match. This CDR3 spans 16 amino acids. Germline V gives CDR1 MGHRA, CDR2 YSYEKL. Profiling relied on immunoSEQ multiplex PCR, and the TCRdb table lists in-frame clones only, not all of them. The sample holds about 9,000 clones; 65% to 70% are singletons and the top ten take roughly 8.3%. As for this clone: The target antigen is unknown.

The chain employs TRBV4-1 and TRBJ2-7, with 8 bases identical to TRBD2. The source of this sequence is a person aged 35-80 years with oral cavity squamous cell carcinoma. Material: tumor tissue, obtained before nivolumab (anti-PD-1) treatment. For the CDR3, the DNA is TGCGCCAGCAGCCAAGAGACGAGCGGGAGCTCCTACGAGCAGTACTTC. This codes for CASSQETSGSSYEQYF.